The clone carrying this T cell receptor beta chain was detected many times. The data belong to a study of patients and donors after allogeneic stem cell transplantation. Trimming stripped 6 bases from V and 5 bases from J, with 14 bases between. There are 14 residues in the CDR3. In germline, CDR1 is MNHEY, CDR2 SMNVEV (reference sequence). A single record per CDR3 protein comes from TCRdb applying MiXCR to the RT-PCR reads. In the table there are about 87,000 distinct CDR3 sequences, 5% of which are singletons. The material sequenced was blood, either unsorted or a sorted T cell fraction (not recorded which). This sequence originates from a human donor who was either an allogeneic HSCT recipient or a stem cell or donor lymphocyte infusion donor (not recorded which). It is not recorded whose cells these are; they may come from a transplant donor. The chain joins TRBV27 to TRBJ2-1, with unresolved D. CDR3 sequence: CASRPAGPNNEQFF. The CDR3 coding sequence is TGTGCCAGCAGACCGGCCGGCCCGAACAATGAGCAGTTCTTC.